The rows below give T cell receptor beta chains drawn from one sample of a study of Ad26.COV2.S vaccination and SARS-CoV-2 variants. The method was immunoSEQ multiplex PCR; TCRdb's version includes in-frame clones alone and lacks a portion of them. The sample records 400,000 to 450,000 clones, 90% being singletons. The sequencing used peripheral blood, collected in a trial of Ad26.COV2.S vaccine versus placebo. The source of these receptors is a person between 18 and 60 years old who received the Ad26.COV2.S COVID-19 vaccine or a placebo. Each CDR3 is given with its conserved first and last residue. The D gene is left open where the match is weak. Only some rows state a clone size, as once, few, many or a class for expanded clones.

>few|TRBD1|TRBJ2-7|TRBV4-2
CASSQSGQVSYEQYF
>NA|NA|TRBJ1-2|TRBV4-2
CASSQAGDLGYTF
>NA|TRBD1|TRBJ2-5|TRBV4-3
CASSQVGTGGLETQYF
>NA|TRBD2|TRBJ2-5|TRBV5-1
CASSPGTSGLQETQYF
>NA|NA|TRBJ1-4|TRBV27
CASSLADRRGEKLFF
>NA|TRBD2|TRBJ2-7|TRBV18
CASSPRLAGGSSYEQYF
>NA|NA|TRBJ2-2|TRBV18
CASSPESGSNTGELFF
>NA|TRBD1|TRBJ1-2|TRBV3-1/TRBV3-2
CASSPGQSGGYTF
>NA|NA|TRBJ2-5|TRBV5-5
CASSSTGNQETQYF
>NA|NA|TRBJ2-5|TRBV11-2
CASSLDTRANTEETQYF
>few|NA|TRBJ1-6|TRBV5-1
CASSLGTSNSPLHF
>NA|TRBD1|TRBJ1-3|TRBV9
CASSQDRVGNTIYF
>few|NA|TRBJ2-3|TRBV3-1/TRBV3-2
CASRDHTDTQYF
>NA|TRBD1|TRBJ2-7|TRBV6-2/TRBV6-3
CASSLDRESEQYF
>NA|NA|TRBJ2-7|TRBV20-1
CSASLEGYEQYF
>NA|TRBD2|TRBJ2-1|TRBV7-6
CASSGGLASYNEQFF
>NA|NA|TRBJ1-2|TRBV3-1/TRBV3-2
CASSPSPGYGYTF
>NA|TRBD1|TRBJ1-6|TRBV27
CASSFVRQGPDSPLHF
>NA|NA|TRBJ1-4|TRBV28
CASSRIRGYNEKLFF
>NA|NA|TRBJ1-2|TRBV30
CAWAVFTDGYTF
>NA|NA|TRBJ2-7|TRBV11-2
CASSLDSYEQYF
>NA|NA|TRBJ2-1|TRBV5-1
CASSLDLGGYNEQFF
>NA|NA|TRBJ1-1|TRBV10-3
CAISQRENTEAFF
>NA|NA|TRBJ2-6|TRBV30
CAWSAQGGYGANVLTF
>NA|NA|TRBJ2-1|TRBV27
CASSFRDRPIDEQFF
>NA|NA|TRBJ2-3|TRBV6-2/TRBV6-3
CASSYSRGHTDTQYF
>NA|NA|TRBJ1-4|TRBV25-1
CASSESRNPFREKLFF
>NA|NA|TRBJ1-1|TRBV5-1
CASSPNVDTEAFF
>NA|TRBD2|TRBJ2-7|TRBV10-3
CAISVTSGIGYEQYF
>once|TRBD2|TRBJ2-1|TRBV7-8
CASSLSPTSGDNEQFF
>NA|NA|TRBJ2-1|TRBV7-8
CASSGSEVSNEQFF
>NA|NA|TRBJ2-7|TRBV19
CASSPLLAGYEQYF
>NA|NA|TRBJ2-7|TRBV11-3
CASSHSGSHEQYF
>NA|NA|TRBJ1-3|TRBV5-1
CASSLLKPIYF
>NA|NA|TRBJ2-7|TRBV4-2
CASTPGGVGEQYF